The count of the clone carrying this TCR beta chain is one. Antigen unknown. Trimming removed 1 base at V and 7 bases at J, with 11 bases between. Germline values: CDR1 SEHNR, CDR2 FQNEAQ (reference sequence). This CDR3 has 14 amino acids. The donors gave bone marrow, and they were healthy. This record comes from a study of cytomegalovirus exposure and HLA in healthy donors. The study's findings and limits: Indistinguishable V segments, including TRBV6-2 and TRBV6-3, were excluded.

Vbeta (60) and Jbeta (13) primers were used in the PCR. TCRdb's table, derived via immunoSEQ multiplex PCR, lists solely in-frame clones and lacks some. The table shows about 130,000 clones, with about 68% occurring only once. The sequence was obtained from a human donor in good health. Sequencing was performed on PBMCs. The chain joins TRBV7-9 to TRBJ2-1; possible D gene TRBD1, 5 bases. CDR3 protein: CASSLESQGNEQFF. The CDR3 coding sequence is TGTGCCAGCAGCTTAGAATCCCAGGGAAATGAGCAGTTCTTC.